The clone carrying this T cell receptor (beta chain) appeared a single time. This sample is drawn from a study of blood T cell repertoires in COVID-19. Background on the study: COVID-19 samples, acute and convalescent, were from the United States, Italy and Spain. PBMCs, B-cell-depleted T cells, or T cells were the source of the cDNA or gDNA that made up the material.

In the authors' workflow: Reference gene primer amplification gave estimated nucleated cell counts. Profiled with immunoSEQ multiplex PCR; TCRdb holds only in-frame clones, not every one. That table is the source of V, J and clone size, and D and trimming were worked out from the DNA. Of around 190,000 clones listed, approximately 80% are singletons. This CDR3 contains 13 residues. CDR1 and CDR2 (germline): SGHTA, FQGNSA. V lost 3 bases to trimming and J lost 5 bases; unmatched junction nucleotides: 1. The specimen was peripheral blood. This sequence originates from a human donor in a cohort sampled during active COVID-19. The rearrangement uses TRBV7-2 and TRBJ2-5; the match to TRBD2 covers 9 bases. DNA of the CDR3: TGTGCCAGCAGCTTTAGCGGGAGTGAGACCCAGTACTTC. Its protein product is CASSFSGSETQYF.